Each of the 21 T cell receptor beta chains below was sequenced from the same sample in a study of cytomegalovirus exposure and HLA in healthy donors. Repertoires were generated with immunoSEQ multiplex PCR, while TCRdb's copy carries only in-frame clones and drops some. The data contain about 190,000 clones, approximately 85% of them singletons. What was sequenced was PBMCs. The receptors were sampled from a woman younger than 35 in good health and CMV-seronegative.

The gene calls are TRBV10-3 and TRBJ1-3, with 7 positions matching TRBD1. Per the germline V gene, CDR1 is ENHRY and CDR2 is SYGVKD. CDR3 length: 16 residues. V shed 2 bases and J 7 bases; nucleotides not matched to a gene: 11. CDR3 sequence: CAISEATGQSWNTIYF. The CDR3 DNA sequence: TGTGCCATCAGTGAGGCGACAGGGCAGTCGTGGAACACCATATATTTT.

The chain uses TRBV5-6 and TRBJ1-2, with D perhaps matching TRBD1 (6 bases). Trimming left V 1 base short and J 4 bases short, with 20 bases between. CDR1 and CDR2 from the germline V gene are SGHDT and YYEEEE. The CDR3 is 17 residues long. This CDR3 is CASSLSEDRRALYGYTF. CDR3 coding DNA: TGTGCCAGCAGCTTGAGTGAGGACAGAAGGGCCCTCTATGGCTACACCTTC.

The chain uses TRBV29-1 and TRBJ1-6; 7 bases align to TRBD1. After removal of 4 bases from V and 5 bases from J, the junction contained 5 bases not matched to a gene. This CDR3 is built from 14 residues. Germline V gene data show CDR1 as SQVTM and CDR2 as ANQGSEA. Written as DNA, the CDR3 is TGCAGCGTTGGCTCGGGACAGCATAATTCACCCCTCCACTTT. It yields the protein CSVGSGQHNSPLHF.

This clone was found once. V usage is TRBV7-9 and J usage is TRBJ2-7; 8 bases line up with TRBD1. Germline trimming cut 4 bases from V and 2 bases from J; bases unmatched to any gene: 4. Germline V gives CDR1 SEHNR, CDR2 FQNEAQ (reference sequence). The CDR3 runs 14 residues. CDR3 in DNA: TGTGCCAGCAGCTCCGGGACAGGTACCTACGAGCAGTACTTC. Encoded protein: CASSSGTGTYEQYF.

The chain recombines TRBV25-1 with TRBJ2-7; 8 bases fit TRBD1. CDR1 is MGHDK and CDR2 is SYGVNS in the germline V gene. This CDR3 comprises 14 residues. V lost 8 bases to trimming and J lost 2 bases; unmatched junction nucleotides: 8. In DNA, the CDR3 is TGTGCCAGCTTCGGGACAGGTGTTACCTACGAGCAGTACTTC. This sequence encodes CASFGTGVTYEQYF.

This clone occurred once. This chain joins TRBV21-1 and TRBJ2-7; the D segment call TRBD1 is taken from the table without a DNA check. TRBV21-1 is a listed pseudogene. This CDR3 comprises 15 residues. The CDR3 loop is CASSKVAQGGHEQYF. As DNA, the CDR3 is TGTGCCAGCAGCAAAGTCGCACAGGGTGGTCACGAGCAGTACTTC.

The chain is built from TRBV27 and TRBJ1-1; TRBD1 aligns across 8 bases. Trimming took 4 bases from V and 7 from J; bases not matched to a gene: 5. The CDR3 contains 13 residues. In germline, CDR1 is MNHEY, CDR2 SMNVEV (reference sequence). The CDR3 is CASSSGTGLEAFF. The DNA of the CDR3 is TGTGCCAGCAGTTCGGGGACAGGCCTTGAAGCTTTCTTT.

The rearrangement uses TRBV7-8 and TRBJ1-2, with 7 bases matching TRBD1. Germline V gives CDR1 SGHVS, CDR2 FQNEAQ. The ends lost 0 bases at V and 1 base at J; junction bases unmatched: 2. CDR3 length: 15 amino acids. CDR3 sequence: CASSLARGVNYGYTF. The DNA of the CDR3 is TGTGCCAGCAGCTTAGCCAGGGGGGTTAACTATGGCTACACCTTC.

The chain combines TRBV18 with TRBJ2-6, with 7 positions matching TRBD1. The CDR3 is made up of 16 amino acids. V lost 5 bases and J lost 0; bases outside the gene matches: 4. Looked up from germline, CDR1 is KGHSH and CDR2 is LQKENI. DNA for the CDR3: TGTGCCAGCTCAGAGGGACAGATCTCTGGGGCCAACGTCCTGACTTTC. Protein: CASSEGQISGANVLTF.

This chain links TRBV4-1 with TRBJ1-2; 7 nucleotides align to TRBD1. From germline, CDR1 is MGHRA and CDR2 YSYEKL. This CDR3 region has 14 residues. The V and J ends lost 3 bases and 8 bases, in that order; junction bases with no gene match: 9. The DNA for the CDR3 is TGCGCCAGCAGCCAGAGAACAGGGGATGGAGGCTACACCTTC. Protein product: CASSQRTGDGGYTF.

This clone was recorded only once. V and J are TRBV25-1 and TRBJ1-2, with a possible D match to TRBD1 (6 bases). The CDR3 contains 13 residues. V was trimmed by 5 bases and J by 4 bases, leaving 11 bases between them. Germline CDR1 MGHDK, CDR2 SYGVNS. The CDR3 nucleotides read TGTGCCAGCAGTCTACAGGGTCCCTATGGCTACACCTTC. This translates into CASSLQGPYGYTF.

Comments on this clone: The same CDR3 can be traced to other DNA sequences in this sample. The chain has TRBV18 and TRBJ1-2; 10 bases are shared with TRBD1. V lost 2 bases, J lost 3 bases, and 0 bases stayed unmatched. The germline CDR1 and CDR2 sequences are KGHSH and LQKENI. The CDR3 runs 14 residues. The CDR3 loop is CASSPGQGDYGYTF. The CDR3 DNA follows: TGTGCCAGCTCACCAGGACAGGGGGACTATGGCTACACCTTC.

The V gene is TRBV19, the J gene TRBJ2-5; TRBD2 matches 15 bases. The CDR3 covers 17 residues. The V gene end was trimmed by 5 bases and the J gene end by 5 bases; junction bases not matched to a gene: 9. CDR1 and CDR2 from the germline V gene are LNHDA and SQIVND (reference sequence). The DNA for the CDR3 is TGTGCCAGTAGTCTCGGGACTAGCGGGAGGAATCAGGAGACCCAGTACTTC. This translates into CASSLGTSGRNQETQYF.

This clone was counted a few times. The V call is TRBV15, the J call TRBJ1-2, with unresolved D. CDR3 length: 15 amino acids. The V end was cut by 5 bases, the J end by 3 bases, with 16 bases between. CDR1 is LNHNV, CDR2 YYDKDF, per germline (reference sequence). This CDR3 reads CATSPTLVADYGYTF. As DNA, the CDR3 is TGTGCCACCAGCCCCACGTTAGTAGCGGACTATGGCTACACCTTC.

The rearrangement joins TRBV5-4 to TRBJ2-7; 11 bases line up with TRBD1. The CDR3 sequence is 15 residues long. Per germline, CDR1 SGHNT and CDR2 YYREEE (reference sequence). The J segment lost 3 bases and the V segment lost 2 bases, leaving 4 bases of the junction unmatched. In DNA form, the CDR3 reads TGTGCCAGCAGCTTTGGACAGGGGGCGGTCTACGAGCAGTACTTC. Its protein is CASSFGQGAVYEQYF.

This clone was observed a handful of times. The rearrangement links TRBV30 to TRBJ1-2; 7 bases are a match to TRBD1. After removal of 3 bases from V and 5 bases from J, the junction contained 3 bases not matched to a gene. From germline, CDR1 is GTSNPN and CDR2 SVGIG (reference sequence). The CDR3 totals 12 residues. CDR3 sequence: CAWRTTGYGYTF. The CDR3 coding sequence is TGTGCCTGGAGGACGACAGGGTATGGCTACACCTTC.

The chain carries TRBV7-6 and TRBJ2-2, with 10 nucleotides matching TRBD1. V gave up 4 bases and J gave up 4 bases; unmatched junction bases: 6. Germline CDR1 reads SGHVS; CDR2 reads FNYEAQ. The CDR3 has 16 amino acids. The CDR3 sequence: CASSWGTGAGTGELFF. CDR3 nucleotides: TGTGCCAGCAGCTGGGGGACAGGGGCGGGCACCGGGGAGCTGTTTTTT.

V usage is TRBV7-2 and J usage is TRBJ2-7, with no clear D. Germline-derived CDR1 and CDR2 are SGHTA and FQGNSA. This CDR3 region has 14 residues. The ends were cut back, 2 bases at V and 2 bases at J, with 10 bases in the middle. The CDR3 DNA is TGTGCCAGCAGCTTATTCTTACAGCCCTACGAGCAGTACTTC. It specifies CASSLFLQPYEQYF.

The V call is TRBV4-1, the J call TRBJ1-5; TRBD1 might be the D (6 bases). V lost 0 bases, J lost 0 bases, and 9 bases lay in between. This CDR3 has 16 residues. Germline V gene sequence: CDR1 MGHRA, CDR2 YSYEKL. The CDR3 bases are TGCGCCAGCAGCCAAGAAGGGGGAAATAGCAATCAGCCCCAGCATTTT. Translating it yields CASSQEGGNSNQPQHF.

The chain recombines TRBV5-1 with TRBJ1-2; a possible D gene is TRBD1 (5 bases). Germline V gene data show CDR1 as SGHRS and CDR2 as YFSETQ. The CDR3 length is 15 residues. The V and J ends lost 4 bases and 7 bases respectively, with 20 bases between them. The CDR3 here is CASSPLGRNGGGYTF. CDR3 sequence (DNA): TGCGCCAGCAGCCCCCTTGGCAGGAACGGGGGTGGCTACACCTTC.

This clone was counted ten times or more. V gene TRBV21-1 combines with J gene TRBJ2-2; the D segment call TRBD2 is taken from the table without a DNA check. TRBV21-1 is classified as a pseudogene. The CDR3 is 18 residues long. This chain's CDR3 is CASSKGTSGRANTGELFF. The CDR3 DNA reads TGTGCCAGCAGCAAAGGGACTAGCGGGAGGGCGAACACCGGGGAGCTGTTTTTT.